This T cell receptor (beta chain) was found in a study of early T cells in non-severe SARS-CoV-2 infection. Germline values: CDR1 GTSNPN, CDR2 SVGIG (reference sequence). Trimming removed 2 bases at V and 7 bases at J, with 15 bases between. The CDR3 runs to 13 residues. Molecules of cDNA were individually given unique molecular identifiers that were attached to them. TCRdb re-derived calls from the 5' RACE reads in MiXCR, one entry per CDR3 protein. This table holds fewer than 70,000 distinct CDR3 sequences, about 4.6% found once. The V call is TRBV30, the J call TRBJ2-7; D gene unclear. The material sequenced was whole blood, taken at baseline. This sequence was found in an adult who was a healthcare worker with PCR-confirmed SARS-CoV-2 infection or an uninfected control (not recorded which). The donor label of this sample is uncertain. CDR3 DNA sequence: TGTGCCTGGAGTCTGCAAACGGAGAGGGAGCAGTACTTC. This encodes CAWSLQTEREQYF.